These 13 T cell receptor beta chains were sequenced from one sample in a study of blood T cell repertoires in COVID-19. Assay used: immunoSEQ multiplex PCR; TCRdb lists only in-frame clones, some missing. This table has hundreds of thousands of clones, 90% to 95% appearing once. Sequenced input: peripheral blood. The receptors derive from a man aged 60 to 69 with COVID-19, enrolled during active disease.

J is TRBJ1-6 and V is TRBV2; TRBD1 aligns across 9 bases. V was pared by 6 bases and J by 8 bases, with 8 bases of the junction left unmatched. The CDR3 sequence is 15 residues long. Germline loops: CDR1 SNHLY, CDR2 FYNNEI. The chain's CDR3 is CASSRDRAVDSPLHF. The CDR3 DNA is TGTGCCAGCAGCCGGGACAGGGCTGTGGATTCACCCCTCCACTTT.

This CDR3 reads CASSLKTRVGYTF. CDR3 nucleotide sequence: TGTGCCAGCAGTTTAAAAACCAGGGTCGGCTACACCTTC. The V and J genes are TRBV12-3 or TRBV12-4 and TRBJ1-2, with a possible D match to TRBD1 (5 bases). V lost 2 bases and J lost 8, with 12 bases in between. CDR3 length: 13 amino acids.

This clone was found a few times. An end of the junction does not agree with germline; a read error may underlie this. Here the CDR3 reads CASRLQGNTEAFF. CDR3 in DNA: TGCGCCAGCCGCTTACAGGGGAACACTGAAGCTTTCTTT. The V call is TRBV5-1, the J call TRBJ1-1; TRBD1 is a possible D gene (6 bases). Germline CDR1 SGHRS, CDR2 YFSETQ. The CDR3 consists of 13 residues.

The gene calls are TRBV11-2 and TRBJ1-1, with 7 bases identical to TRBD1. J gave up 5 bases and V 5 bases, and 11 bases lay outside the gene matches. The CDR3 totals 15 residues. Per the germline V gene, CDR1 is SGHAT and CDR2 is FQNNGV. The CDR3 sequence is CASSHPYRGETEAFF. The CDR3 DNA reads TGTGCCAGCAGCCATCCATACAGGGGAGAGACTGAAGCTTTCTTT. Full variable domain (outside the CDR3, taken from reference TRBV11-2 and TRBJ1-1): EAGVAQSPRYKIIEKRQSVAFWCNPISGHATLYWYQQILGQGPKLLIQFQNNGVVDDSQLPKDRFSAERLKGVDSTLKIQPAKLEDSAVYLCASSHPYRGETEAFFGQGTRLTVV.

This chain uses TRBV18 with TRBJ2-6; 7 nucleotides agree with TRBD2. The germline gives CDR1 KGHSH, CDR2 LQKENI. CDR3 length: 17 residues. The ends lost 6 bases at V and 0 bases at J; junction bases unmatched: 8. Written as DNA, the CDR3 is TGTGCCAGCTCGGGAGGGACCGAAGACTCTGGGGCCAACGTCCTGACTTTC. Protein: CASSGGTEDSGANVLTF. Full variable domain (outside the CDR3, taken from reference TRBV18 and TRBJ2-6): NAGVMQNPRHLVRRRGQEARLRCSPMKGHSHVYWYRQLPEEGLKFMVYLQKENIIDESGMPKERFSAEFPKEGPSILRIQQVVRGDSAAYFCASSGGTEDSGANVLTFGAGSRLTVL.

The chain couples TRBV27 to TRBJ2-7; D is perhaps TRBD1 (6 bases). This CDR3 contains 15 residues. Germline lookup yields CDR1 MNHEY and CDR2 SMNVEV (reference sequence). The V gene lost 3 bases and the J gene lost 0 bases, with 12 bases spanning the gap. The CDR3 DNA reads TGTGCCAGCAGTTTCCTCGGACAGAGCTCCTACGAGCAGTACTTC. Translating gives CASSFLGQSSYEQYF.

The chain couples TRBV5-1 to TRBJ1-1; 7 bases are shared with TRBD1. Germline V gene lookup returns CDR1 SGHRS and CDR2 YFSETQ. CDR3 size: 15 residues. J lost 0 bases, V lost 4 bases, and 6 bases had no gene match. As DNA, the CDR3 is TGCGCCAGCAGCCCAAGGGGACAGATGAACACTGAAGCTTTCTTT. Protein: CASSPRGQMNTEAFF.

This chain joins TRBV11-3 and TRBJ2-2; possible D gene TRBD1, 5 bases. The CDR3 length is 12 residues. Germline-derived CDR1 and CDR2 are SGHNT and YENEEA. Trimming took off 5 bases at V and 5 bases at J, with 6 bases between the two ends. The CDR3 DNA reads TGTGCCAGCAGCAGGGGAACCGGGGAGCTGTTTTTT. Encoded protein: CASSRGTGELFF.

The J gene is TRBJ2-1, the V gene TRBV6-6, with TRBD2 matching over 12 bases. Trimming cost V 5 bases and J 5 bases; bases outside gene matches: 4. CDR1 is MNHNY and CDR2 is SVGAGI in the germline V gene (reference sequence). CDR3 length: 15 amino acids. CDR3 sequence: CASSRTSGGNNEQFF. Here the CDR3 DNA reads TGTGCCAGCAGTCGAACTAGCGGGGGGAACAATGAGCAGTTCTTC.

J is TRBJ2-1 and V is TRBV7-9, with TRBD2 matching over 11 bases. Germline V gives CDR1 SEHNR, CDR2 FQNEAQ (reference sequence). V shed 5 bases and J 0 bases; nucleotides not matched to a gene: 3. The CDR3 sequence is 16 residues long. This CDR3 reads CASSPTSGSSYNEQFF. CDR3 nucleotides: TGTGCCAGCAGCCCAACTAGCGGGAGCTCCTACAATGAGCAGTTCTTC.

This clone has only one observation. V and J are TRBV27 and TRBJ2-7, with 9 bases identical to TRBD2. Trimming cost V 6 bases and J 4 bases; bases outside gene matches: 10. Looked up from germline, CDR1 is MNHEY and CDR2 is SMNVEV (reference sequence). The CDR3 runs to 15 residues. The DNA for the CDR3 is TGTGCCAGCAGCAGATCTAGCGGGACACATTACGAGCAGTACTTC. Translating it yields CASSRSSGTHYEQYF.

This clone is a singleton in its sample. This chain uses TRBV29-1 with TRBJ1-1; D possibly corresponds to TRBD1 (6 bases). Trimming stripped 7 bases from V and 1 base from J, with 16 bases between. The CDR3 has 14 amino acids. Germline lookup yields CDR1 SQVTM and CDR2 ANQGSEA. The CDR3 DNA is TGCAGCGCCGCGGACAGTTTTTGGAACACTGAAGCTTTCTTT. It encodes CSAADSFWNTEAFF.

The chain has TRBV6-6 and TRBJ2-1; weak D call: TRBD2 (6 bases). CDR3 size: 12 residues. Trimming removed 3 bases at V and 7 bases at J, with 7 bases between. Germline CDR1 is MNHNY and CDR2 is SVGAGI (reference sequence). CDR3: CASSYGGNEQFF. The CDR3 nucleotides are TGTGCCAGCAGTTATGGAGGGAATGAGCAGTTCTTC.